This is a list of T cell receptor beta chains from one sample in a study of shared clonotypes between healthy human individuals. Generated by immunoSEQ multiplex PCR, the TCRdb table keeps only in-frame clones and is missing some. The sample has some 1,900,000 clones, about 95% seen once; the top ten hold around 1%. The sample consisted of naive CD8+ T cells sorted from blood. All receptors derive from a man aged 18 to 29 in good health. Each CDR3 is given with its conserved first and last residue. A D gene is named only where the DNA matches it firmly. Some rows mark clone size as missing; the rest say once, few, many or name a class of expanded clone.

clone size | J gene | V gene | CDR3 length | D gene | CDR3 protein | CDR3 DNA
. | TRBJ2-7 | TRBV5-4 | 16 | TRBD2 | CASSLEPGLAGGEQYF | TGTGCCAGCAGCTTGGAACCGGGACTAGCGGGAGGCGAGCAGTACTTC
. | TRBJ1-2 | TRBV10-3 | 14 | . | CAISEIATSYGYTF | TGTGCCATCAGTGAGATCGCGACAAGCTATGGCTACACCTTC
. | TRBJ1-3 | TRBV9 | 17 | . | CASSVSAALQEQHTIYF | TGTGCCAGCAGCGTGTCAGCCGCCCTTCAGGAACAGCACACCATATATTTT
. | TRBJ2-2 | TRBV25-1 | 16 | . | CASSELVGQSTGELFF | TGTGCCAGCAGTGAACTTGTTGGGCAGTCCACCGGGGAGCTGTTTTTT
once | TRBJ2-2 | TRBV7-9 | 15 | . | CASSGGKLNTGELFF | TGTGCCAGCAGCGGCGGGAAACTCAACACCGGGGAGCTGTTTTTT
. | TRBJ1-2 | TRBV7-9 | 13 | . | CASSSGPNYGYTF | TGTGCCAGCAGCTCCGGGCCAAACTATGGCTACACCTTC
. | TRBJ1-2 | TRBV19 | 15 | . | CASSIRGDVHYGYTF | TGTGCCAGTAGTATTCGGGGGGATGTGCACTATGGCTACACCTTC
. | TRBJ2-3 | TRBV10-1 | 13 | . | CASSEYGTDTQYF | TGCGCCAGCAGTGAATATGGGACAGATACGCAGTATTTT
. | TRBJ1-5 | TRBV6-6 | 13 | . | CASSYGGGQPQHF | TGTGCCAGCAGTTATGGGGGCGGGCAGCCCCAGCATTTT
. | TRBJ2-3 | TRBV6-1 | 14 | . | CASNPRGSADTQYF | TGTGCCAGCAACCCACGAGGAAGCGCCGATACGCAGTATTTT
. | TRBJ2-2 | TRBV19 | 17 | . | CASSMGVRLLNTGELFF | TGTGCCAGTAGTATGGGGGTCCGGCTGCTGAACACCGGGGAGCTGTTTTTT
. | TRBJ2-7 | TRBV27 | 13 | . | CASSLSRAGEQYF | TGTGCCAGCAGTTTGAGCAGGGCGGGGGAGCAGTACTTC
. | TRBJ2-7 | TRBV27 | 16 | TRBD1 | CASSLSTGTVVYEQYF | TGTGCCAGCAGTTTATCTACTGGGACAGTTGTCTACGAGCAGTACTTC
. | TRBJ2-3 | TRBV29-1 | 13 | . | CSVGTSYTDTQYF | TGCAGCGTTGGGACTTCATACACAGATACGCAGTATTTT
. | TRBJ2-5 | TRBV30 | 15 | . | CAWNNPAGGQETQYF | TGTGCCTGGAATAATCCCGCAGGGGGGCAAGAGACCCAGTACTTC
. | TRBJ2-7 | TRBV7-9 | 17 | TRBD1 | CASSLRTGEVNSYEQYF | TGTGCCAGCAGCTTAAGGACAGGGGAAGTTAACTCCTACGAGCAGTACTTC
. | TRBJ2-2 | TRBV6-5 | 14 | . | CASSAYRATGELFF | TGTGCCAGCAGTGCATACAGGGCCACCGGGGAGCTGTTTTTT
once | TRBJ2-7 | TRBV6-1 | 12 | . | CASRYRMNEQYF | TGTGCCAGCCGCTACAGGATGAACGAGCAGTACTTC
few | TRBJ1-1 | TRBV7-9 | 14 | . | CASSLVGLGTEAFF | TGTGCCAGCAGCTTAGTGGGCTTGGGGACTGAAGCTTTCTTT
. | TRBJ2-7 | TRBV14 | 18 | TRBD1 | CASINGTGRIISSYEQYF | TGTGCCAGCATAAACGGGACAGGAAGAATAATTAGCTCCTACGAGCAGTACTTC
. | TRBJ2-2 | TRBV11-2 | 13 | . | CASSLGRGGELFF | TGTGCCAGCAGCTTAGGTCGGGGCGGGGAGCTGTTTTTT
. | TRBJ2-7 | TRBV11-2 | 14 | . | CASSSPTNSYEQYF | TGTGCCAGCAGCTCGCCGACTAACTCCTACGAGCAGTACTTC
. | TRBJ2-1 | TRBV30 | 15 | TRBD2 | CAWSDGLAGEYEQFF | TGTGCCTGGAGTGATGGACTAGCGGGAGAGTATGAGCAGTTCTTC